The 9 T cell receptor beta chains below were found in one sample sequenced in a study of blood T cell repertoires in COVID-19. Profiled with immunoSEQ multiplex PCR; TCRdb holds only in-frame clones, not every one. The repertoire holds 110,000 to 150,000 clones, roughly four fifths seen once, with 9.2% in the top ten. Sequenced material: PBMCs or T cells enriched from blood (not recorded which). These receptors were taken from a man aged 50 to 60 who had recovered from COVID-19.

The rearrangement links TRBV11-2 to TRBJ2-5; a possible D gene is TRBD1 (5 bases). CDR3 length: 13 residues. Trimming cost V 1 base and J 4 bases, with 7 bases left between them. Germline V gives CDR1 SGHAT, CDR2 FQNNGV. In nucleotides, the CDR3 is TGTGCCAGCAGCTTAGCCAGGGTAGAGACCCAGTACTTC. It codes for CASSLARVETQYF.

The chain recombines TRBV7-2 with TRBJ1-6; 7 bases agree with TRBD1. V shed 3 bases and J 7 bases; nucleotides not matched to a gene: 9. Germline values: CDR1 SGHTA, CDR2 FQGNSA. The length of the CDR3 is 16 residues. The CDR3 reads CASSFPTGSWNSPLHF. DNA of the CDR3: TGTGCCAGCAGCTTCCCGACAGGGTCCTGGAATTCACCCCTCCACTTT.

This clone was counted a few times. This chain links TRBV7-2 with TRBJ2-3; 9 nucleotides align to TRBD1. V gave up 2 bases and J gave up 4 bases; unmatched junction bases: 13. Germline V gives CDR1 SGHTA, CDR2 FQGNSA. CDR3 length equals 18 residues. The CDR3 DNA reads TGTGCCAGCAGCTTAAGGGGGGGACGGGACAGGGTGCCAGATACGCAGTATTTT. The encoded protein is CASSLRGGRDRVPDTQYF.

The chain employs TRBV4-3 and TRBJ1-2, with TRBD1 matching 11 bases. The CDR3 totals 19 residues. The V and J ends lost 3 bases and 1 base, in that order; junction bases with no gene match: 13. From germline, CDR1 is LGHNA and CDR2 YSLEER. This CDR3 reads CASSQKTGTGGKDNYGYTF. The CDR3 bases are TGCGCCAGCAGCCAGAAAACCGGGACAGGGGGGAAGGATAACTATGGCTACACCTTC.

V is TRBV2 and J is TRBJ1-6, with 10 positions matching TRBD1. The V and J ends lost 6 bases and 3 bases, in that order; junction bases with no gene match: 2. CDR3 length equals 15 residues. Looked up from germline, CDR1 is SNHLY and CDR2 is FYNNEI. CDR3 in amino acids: CASSRDRGYNSPLHF. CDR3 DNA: TGTGCCAGCAGCCGGGACAGGGGCTATAATTCACCCCTCCACTTT.

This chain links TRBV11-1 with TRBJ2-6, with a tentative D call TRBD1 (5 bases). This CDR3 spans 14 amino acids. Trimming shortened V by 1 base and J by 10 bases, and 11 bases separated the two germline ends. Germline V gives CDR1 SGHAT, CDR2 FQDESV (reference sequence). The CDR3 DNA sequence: TGTGCCAGCAGCTTAGGCAGGGTGGCAAACGTCCTGACTTTC. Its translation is CASSLGRVANVLTF.

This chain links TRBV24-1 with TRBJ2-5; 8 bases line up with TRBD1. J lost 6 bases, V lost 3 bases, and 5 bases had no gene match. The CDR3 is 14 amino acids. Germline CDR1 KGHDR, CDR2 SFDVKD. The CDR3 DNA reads TGTGCCACCAGTGATAGTCAGGGGGCCAAGACCCAGTACTTC. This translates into CATSDSQGAKTQYF.

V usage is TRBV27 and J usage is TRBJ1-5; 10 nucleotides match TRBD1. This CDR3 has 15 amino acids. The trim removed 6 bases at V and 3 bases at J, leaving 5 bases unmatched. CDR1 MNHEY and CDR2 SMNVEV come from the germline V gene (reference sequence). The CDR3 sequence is CASRRTGGNNQPQHF. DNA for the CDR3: TGTGCCAGCAGACGGACAGGGGGAAACAATCAGCCCCAGCATTTT.

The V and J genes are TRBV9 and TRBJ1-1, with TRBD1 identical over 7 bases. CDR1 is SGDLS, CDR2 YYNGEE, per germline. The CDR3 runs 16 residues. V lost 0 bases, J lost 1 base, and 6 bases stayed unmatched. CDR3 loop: CASSVDPGTANTEAFF. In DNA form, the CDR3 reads TGTGCCAGCAGCGTAGACCCTGGGACAGCGAACACTGAAGCTTTCTTT.